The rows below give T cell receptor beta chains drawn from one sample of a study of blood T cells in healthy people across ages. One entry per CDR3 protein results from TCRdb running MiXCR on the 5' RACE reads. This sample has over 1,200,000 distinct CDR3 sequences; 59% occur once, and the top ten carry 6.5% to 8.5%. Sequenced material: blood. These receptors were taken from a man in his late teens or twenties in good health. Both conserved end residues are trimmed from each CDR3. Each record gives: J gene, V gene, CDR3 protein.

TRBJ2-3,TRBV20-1,SAREVLDTQY
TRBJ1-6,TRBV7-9,ASSFSPENSPLH
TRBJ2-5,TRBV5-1,ASSFGSGPALQETQY
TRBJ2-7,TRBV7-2,ASSLSRDAYYEQY
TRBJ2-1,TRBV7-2,ASSPSSRTSGDNEQF
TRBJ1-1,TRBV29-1,SVDTRGNTEAF
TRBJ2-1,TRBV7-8,ASSPSGTYYNEQF
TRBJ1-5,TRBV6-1,ASRGITTANQPQH
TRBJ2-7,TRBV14,ASSQEGDLFRTGSIHEQY
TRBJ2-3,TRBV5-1,VSGLAGENTQY
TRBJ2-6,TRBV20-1,SARTSQAGANVLT
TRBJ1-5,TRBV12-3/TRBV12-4,ASSFLSRGQGGQPQH
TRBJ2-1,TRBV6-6,ASSYLASGSRNEQF
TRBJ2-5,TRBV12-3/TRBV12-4,ASSLDPEETQY
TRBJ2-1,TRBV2,ASRGGLSINEQF
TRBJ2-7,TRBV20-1,SAVLRRGLEEQY
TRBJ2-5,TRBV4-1,ASSQVNSLQETQY
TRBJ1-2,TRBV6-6,ASSYFPANYGYT
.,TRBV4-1,ASSQGDSHEQY
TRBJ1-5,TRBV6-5,ASKEQGRNQPQH
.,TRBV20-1,SARRTAMSEQY
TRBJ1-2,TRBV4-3,ASSQDRTGTYYGYT
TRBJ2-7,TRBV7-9,ASSSGLGGDEQY
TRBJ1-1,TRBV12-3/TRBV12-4,ASSLEKVSVGSRDEAF
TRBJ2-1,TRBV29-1,SFYRRGSYNEQF
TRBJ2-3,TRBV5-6,ASSLTVRSADTQY
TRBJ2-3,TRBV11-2,ASSPGQGRTDSQY
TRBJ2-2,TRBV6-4,ASSDSQQGGFNTGELF
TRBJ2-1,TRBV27,ASSLIRSSYNEQF
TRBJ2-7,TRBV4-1,ASSQRMLGERVSYEQY
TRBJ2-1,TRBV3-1,ASSQEDLVDNEQF
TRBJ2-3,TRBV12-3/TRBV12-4,ASNLRAGRDTQY
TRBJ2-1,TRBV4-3,ASSQDSAGQGNEQF
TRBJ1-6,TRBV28,ASSLYGDRDNSPLH
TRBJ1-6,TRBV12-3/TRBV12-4,ASSRAQNSPLH
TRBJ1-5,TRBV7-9,ASSLDRGDSNQPQH
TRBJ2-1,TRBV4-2,ASSQERGTGTYNEQF
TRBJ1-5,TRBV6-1,ASRGFQGNQPQH
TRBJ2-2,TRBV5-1,ASSLGGQNTGELF
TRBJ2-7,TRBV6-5,ASSYRQYDGEQY
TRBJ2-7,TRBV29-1,SVPRDSSAYEQY
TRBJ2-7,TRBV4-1,ASSQARPYEQY
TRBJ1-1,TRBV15,ATSRVSGGTEAF
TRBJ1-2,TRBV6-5,AGSRQGGNYGYT
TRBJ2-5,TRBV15,ATSRATVQDLETQY
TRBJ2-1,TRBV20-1,SADRTGNEQF
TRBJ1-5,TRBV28,ASHTRGYSNQPQH
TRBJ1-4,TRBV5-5,ASSYDPAEREKLF
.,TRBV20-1,SARDEETRAIEQY
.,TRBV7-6,ASSLSGTEVEQY
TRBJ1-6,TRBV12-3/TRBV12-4,ASSFWPGNWGPLH
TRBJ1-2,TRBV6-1,ASSLTESVYGYT
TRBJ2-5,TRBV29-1,SVVQGTKETQY